The 31 T cell receptor beta chains reported below all come from one sample, sequenced in a study of monozygotic twins with inflammatory bowel disease. Reanalyzing the 5' RACE reads, TCRdb keeps one entry per CDR3 protein, without DNA. The sample includes roughly 200,000 distinct CDR3 sequences. Input material: blood. These receptors were taken from a human donor with ulcerative colitis or Crohn's disease, or a healthy co-twin of an affected twin (not recorded which).

J is TRBJ2-3 and V is TRBV29-1; the TCRdb D gene call, TRBD2, has no DNA to confirm it. Germline V gene data show CDR1 as SQVTM and CDR2 as ANQGSEA. The CDR3 consists of 16 residues. This CDR3 reads CSVGGLAGGPTDTQYF.

V usage is TRBV5-6 and J usage is TRBJ1-2. This CDR3 spans 12 amino acids. The germline V gene encodes CDR1 SGHDT and CDR2 YYEEEE. CDR3 sequence reads: CASSDRLYGYTF.

The V and J genes are TRBV27 and TRBJ2-3; with no DNA, the TCRdb D assignment of TRBD2 cannot be verified. The CDR3 contains 20 residues. CDR1 and CDR2 from the germline V gene are MNHEY and SMNVEV (reference sequence). CDR3 sequence reads: CASSLIFASGRAPVRDTQYF.

The V call is TRBV6-1, the J call TRBJ2-7; TCRdb proposes TRBD1, but this gene call is untestable without DNA. Germline-derived CDR1 and CDR2 are MNHNS and SASEGT. This CDR3 has 14 residues. CDR3 amino acids: CASVRDTGPYEQYF.

This chain uses TRBV20-1 with TRBJ2-7; TCRdb's D call, TRBD2, is unchecked because there is no DNA. Looked up from germline, CDR1 is DFQATT and CDR2 is SNEGSKA (reference sequence). The CDR3 sequence is 15 residues long. This chain's CDR3 is CSAHNAAGGLYEQYF.

The rearrangement uses TRBV6-5 and TRBJ1-1; without DNA, the TCRdb call of TRBD1 cannot be checked. Germline CDR1 MNHEY, CDR2 SVGAGI. This CDR3 is 14 amino acids long. The CDR3 sequence: CASSYSRQGTEAFF.

The chain links TRBV27 to TRBJ2-5; without DNA, the TCRdb call of TRBD1 cannot be checked. The CDR3 loop spans 13 amino acids. CDR1 is MNHEY, CDR2 SMNVEV, per germline (reference sequence). CDR3 sequence: CASRGLGEGTQYF.

J is TRBJ2-2 and V is TRBV10-3. CDR1 is ENHRY and CDR2 is SYGVKD in the germline V gene. CDR3 length: 14 amino acids. The CDR3 protein is CAISESSSPGELFF.

CDR3 residues: CSARGQGRGGASEVKRTVGAFF. The chain uses TRBV20-1 and TRBJ1-1; lacking DNA, the TRBD1 call made by TCRdb goes unchecked. The V gene's germline CDR1 is DFQATT and CDR2 SNEGSKA (reference sequence). This CDR3 spans 22 amino acids.

The gene calls are TRBV27 and TRBJ2-1. This CDR3 comprises 15 residues. Germline assignment: CDR1 MNHEY and CDR2 SMNVEV (reference sequence). The CDR3: CASSPGVGTYNEQFF.

The chain couples TRBV27 to TRBJ1-6. This CDR3 has 15 amino acids. The germline V gene has CDR1 MNHEY and CDR2 SMNVEV (reference sequence). CDR3 protein: CASSLEGSYNSPLHF.

The CDR3 loop is CASSYPTSGVLSYNEQFF. The chain is built from TRBV6-2 or TRBV6-3 and TRBJ2-1. This CDR3 is 18 amino acids long. CDR1 is MNHEY and CDR2 is SVGEGT in the germline V gene.

The gene calls are TRBV6-2 or TRBV6-3 and TRBJ1-6. The CDR3 has 14 residues. CDR1 is MNHEY, CDR2 SVGEGT, per germline. The CDR3 loop reads CASSYLRQGSPLHF.

The V and J genes are TRBV20-1 and TRBJ2-5; absent DNA, TCRdb's TRBD2 call cannot be checked. This CDR3 is built from 15 residues. The germline CDR1 and CDR2 sequences are DFQATT and SNEGSKA (reference sequence). The CDR3 here is CSASSRGGSEETQYF.

The chain has TRBV7-9 and TRBJ2-7; TCRdb selects TRBD1, and the lack of DNA leaves this call unchecked. Germline V gene lookup returns CDR1 SEHNR and CDR2 FQNEAQ (reference sequence). The CDR3 is 13 residues long. CDR3 protein: CASSFSGAYEQYF.

The chain joins TRBV7-2 to TRBJ1-1. This CDR3 comprises 15 residues. Per the germline V gene, CDR1 is SGHTA and CDR2 is FQGNSA. The CDR3 sequence is CASSPGLSGVTEAFF.

This rearrangement joins TRBV20-1 to TRBJ2-7; TCRdb's D call of TRBD1 is untestable without DNA. The CDR3 has 13 residues. CDR1 DFQATT and CDR2 SNEGSKA come from the germline V gene (reference sequence). This chain's CDR3 is CSARAGESYEQYF.

The chain couples TRBV4-2 to TRBJ2-3. Looked up from germline, CDR1 is LGHNA and CDR2 is YNFKEQ. This CDR3 region has 17 residues. CDR3 in amino acids: CASSRLNAAESTDTQYF.

The chain joins TRBV5-4 to TRBJ1-4; with no DNA, the TCRdb D assignment of TRBD1 cannot be verified. From germline, CDR1 is SGHNT and CDR2 YYREEE (reference sequence). CDR3 size: 15 residues. The CDR3: CASSLGSGANEKLFF.

V is TRBV7-2 and J is TRBJ2-3. This CDR3 contains 15 residues. Germline CDR1 reads SGHTA; CDR2 reads FQGNSA. The CDR3 sequence: CASSLVGEPTNTQYF.

J is TRBJ2-1 and V is TRBV5-6; there is no DNA to check the TCRdb D call of TRBD1. The V gene's germline CDR1 is SGHDT and CDR2 YYEEEE. The CDR3 loop spans 12 amino acids. CDR3 sequence: CASRRDQGEQFF.

V usage is TRBV7-9 and J usage is TRBJ2-1; the D gene TCRdb calls, TRBD2, cannot be checked with no DNA. Germline CDR1 and CDR2: SEHNR and FQNEAQ (reference sequence). CDR3 length: 15 residues. CDR3 region: CASSLLAGGYNEQFF.

The gene calls are TRBV5-1 and TRBJ2-3; TCRdb designates TRBD2, a call that cannot be tested without DNA. The CDR3 is 20 amino acids. CDR1 is SGHRS and CDR2 is YFSETQ in the germline V gene. This CDR3 is CASSVSTLAGSKSSTDTQYF.

This chain joins TRBV27 and TRBJ1-6; TCRdb returns TRBD1, unconfirmable since there is no DNA. The germline V gene encodes CDR1 MNHEY and CDR2 SMNVEV (reference sequence). The CDR3 has 17 residues. The CDR3 protein is CASGRLTQGTYNSPLHF.

This chain links TRBV18 with TRBJ2-7. This CDR3 contains 14 residues. Germline-derived CDR1 and CDR2 are KGHSH and LQKENI. CDR3 protein: CASSPGRITYEQYF.

This rearrangement joins TRBV30 to TRBJ2-7. Germline CDR1 and CDR2: GTSNPN and SVGIG (reference sequence). The length of the CDR3 is 12 residues. The CDR3 region is CAWSVQEYEQYF. Variable domain in full (rest from reference TRBV30 and TRBJ2-7): SQTIHQWPATLVQPVGSPLSLECTVEGTSNPNLYWYRQAAGRGLQLLFYSVGIGQISSEVPQNLSASRPQDRQFILSSKKLLLSDSGFYLCAWSVQEYEQYFGPGTRLTVT.

This chain uses TRBV2 with TRBJ1-5. The CDR3 has 11 residues. Germline V gene sequence: CDR1 SNHLY, CDR2 FYNNEI. The CDR3: CASSEGYVRHF. Complete variable domain (other parts from reference TRBV2 and TRBJ1-5): EPEVTQTPSHQVTQMGQEVILRCVPISNHLYFYWYRQILGQKVEFLVSFYNNEISEKSEIFDDQFSVERPDGSNFTLKIRSTKLEDSAMYFCASSEGYVRHFGDGTRLSIL.

The genes are TRBV28 and TRBJ2-7; TCRdb lists TRBD1, though no DNA is available to test this call. Germline V lookup: CDR1 MDHEN, CDR2 SYDVKM. This CDR3 is built from 16 residues. CDR3 sequence: CASTTGEGYGIYEQYF.

The chain couples TRBV9 to TRBJ1-1. Germline CDR1 and CDR2: SGDLS and YYNGEE. The CDR3 is 13 amino acids. CDR3 amino acids: CASSVLTSAEAFF.

The chain carries TRBV20-1 and TRBJ2-1; checking the TCRdb D call of TRBD2 is not possible without DNA. Germline V CDR1 and CDR2: DFQATT, SNEGSKA (reference sequence). This CDR3 has 15 residues. The CDR3 is CSARPSGLRYNEQFF.

This chain links TRBV6-1 with TRBJ2-1; there is no DNA to check the TCRdb D call of TRBD2. In germline, CDR1 is MNHNS, CDR2 SASEGT. CDR3 length: 15 residues. CDR3 region: CASSLTSASYNEQFF.